The T cell receptor beta chain described here comes from a study of T cell responses to AZD1222 COVID-19 vaccine. Germline V gene data show CDR1 as SNHLY and CDR2 as FYNNEI. This CDR3 spans 13 amino acids. The J segment lost 6 bases and the V segment lost 6 bases, leaving 4 bases of the junction unmatched. Produced via immunoSEQ multiplex PCR; TCRdb's table is partial and in-frame only. The table records roughly 120,000 clones, 75% to 90% of them present only once. The sequenced sample was peripheral blood, obtained on day 0 of MenACWY control vaccination. The chain carries TRBV2 and TRBJ1-1; 10 bases map to TRBD1. The sequence came from an adult in good health. The DNA of the CDR3 is TGTGCCAGCAGGCTGGACAGGGGGGCTGAAGCTTTCTTT. Protein sequence: CASRLDRGAEAFF.